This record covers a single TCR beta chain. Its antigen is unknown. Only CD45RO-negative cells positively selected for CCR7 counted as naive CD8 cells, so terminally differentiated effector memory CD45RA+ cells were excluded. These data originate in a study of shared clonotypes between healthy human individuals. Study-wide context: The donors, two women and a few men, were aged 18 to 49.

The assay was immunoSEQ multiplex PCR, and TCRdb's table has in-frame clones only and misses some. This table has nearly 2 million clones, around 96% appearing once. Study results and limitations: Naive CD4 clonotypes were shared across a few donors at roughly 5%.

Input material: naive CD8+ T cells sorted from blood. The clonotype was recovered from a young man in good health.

The CDR3 reads CASSSGTEDYEQYF. CDR3 bases: TGTGCCAGCAGCTCCGGGACGGAGGACTACGAGCAGTACTTC. The chain employs TRBV9 and TRBJ2-7; the D gene could be TRBD1 or TRBD2 (5 bases each). Trimming removed 4 bases at V and 3 bases at J, with 14 bases between. Looked up from germline, CDR1 is SGDLS and CDR2 is YYNGEE. The CDR3 extends over 14 amino acids.